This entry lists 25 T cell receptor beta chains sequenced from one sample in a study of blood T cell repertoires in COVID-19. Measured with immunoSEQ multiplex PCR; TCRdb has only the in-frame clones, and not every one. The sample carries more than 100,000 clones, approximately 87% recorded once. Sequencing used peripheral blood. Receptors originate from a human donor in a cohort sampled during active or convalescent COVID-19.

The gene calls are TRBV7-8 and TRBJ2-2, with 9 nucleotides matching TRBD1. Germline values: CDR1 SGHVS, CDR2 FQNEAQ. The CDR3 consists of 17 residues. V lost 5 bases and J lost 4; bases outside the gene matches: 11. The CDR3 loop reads CASSVHTGGAGTGELFF. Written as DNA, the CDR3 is TGTGCCAGCAGCGTACACACAGGGGGCGCCGGCACCGGGGAGCTGTTTTTT.

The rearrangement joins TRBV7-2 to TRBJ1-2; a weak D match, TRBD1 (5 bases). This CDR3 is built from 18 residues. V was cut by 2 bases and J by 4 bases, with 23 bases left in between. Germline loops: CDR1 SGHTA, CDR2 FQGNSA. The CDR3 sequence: CASSLRAPRTTNRYGYTF. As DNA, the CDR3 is TGTGCCAGCAGCTTAAGGGCCCCTCGGACAACCAACCGCTATGGCTACACCTTC. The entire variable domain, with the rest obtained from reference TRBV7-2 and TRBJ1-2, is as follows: GAGVSQSPSNKVTEKGKDVELRCDPISGHTALYWYRQSLGQGLEFLIYFQGNSAPDKSGLPSDRFSAERTGGSVSTLTIQRTQQEDSAVYLCASSLRAPRTTNRYGYTFGSGTRLTVV.

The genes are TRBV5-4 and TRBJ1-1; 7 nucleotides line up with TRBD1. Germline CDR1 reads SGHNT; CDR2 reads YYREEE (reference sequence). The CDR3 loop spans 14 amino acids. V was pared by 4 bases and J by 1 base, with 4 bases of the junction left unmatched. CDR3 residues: CASSGGQTNTEAFF. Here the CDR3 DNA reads TGTGCCAGCAGCGGGGGACAGACGAACACTGAAGCTTTCTTT.

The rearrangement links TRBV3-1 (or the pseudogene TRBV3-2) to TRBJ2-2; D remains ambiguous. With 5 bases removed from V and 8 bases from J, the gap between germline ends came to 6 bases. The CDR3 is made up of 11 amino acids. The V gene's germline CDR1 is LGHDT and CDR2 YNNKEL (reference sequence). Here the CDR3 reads CASSSRGELFF. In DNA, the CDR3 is TGTGCCAGCAGCTCCCGGGGGGAGCTGTTTTTT.

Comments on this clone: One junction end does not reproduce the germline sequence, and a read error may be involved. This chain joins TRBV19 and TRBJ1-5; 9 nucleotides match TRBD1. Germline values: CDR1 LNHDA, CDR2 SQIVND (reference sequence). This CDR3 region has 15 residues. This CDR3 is CASSIGTGNHQPQHF. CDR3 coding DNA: TGTGCCAGTAGCATAGGGACAGGGAATCATCAGCCCCAGCATTTT.

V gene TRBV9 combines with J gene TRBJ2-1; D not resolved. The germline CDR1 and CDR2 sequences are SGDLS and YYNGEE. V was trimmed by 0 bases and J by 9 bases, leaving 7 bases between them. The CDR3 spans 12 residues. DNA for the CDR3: TGTGCCAGCAGCGTAGGGGCCCGTGAGCAGTTCTTC. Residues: CASSVGAREQFF.

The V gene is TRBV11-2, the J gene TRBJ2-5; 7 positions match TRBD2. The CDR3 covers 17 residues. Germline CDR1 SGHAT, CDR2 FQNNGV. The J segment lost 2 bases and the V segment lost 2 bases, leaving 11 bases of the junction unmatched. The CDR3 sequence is CASSLWSPSGGQETQYF. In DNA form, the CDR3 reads TGTGCCAGCAGCTTATGGTCCCCTAGCGGTGGTCAAGAGACCCAGTACTTC.

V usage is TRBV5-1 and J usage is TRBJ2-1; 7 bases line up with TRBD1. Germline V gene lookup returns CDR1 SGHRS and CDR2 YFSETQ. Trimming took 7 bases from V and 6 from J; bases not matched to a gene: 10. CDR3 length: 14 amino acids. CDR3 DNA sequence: TGCGCCAGCGAAAAGGGGGACAGCCTCAATGAGCAGTTCTTC. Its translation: CASEKGDSLNEQFF.

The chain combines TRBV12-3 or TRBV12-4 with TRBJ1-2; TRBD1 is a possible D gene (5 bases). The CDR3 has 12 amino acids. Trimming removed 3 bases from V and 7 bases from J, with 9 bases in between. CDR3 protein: CASSFDSRGYTF. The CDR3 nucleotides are TGTGCCAGCAGTTTTGACAGCCGTGGCTACACCTTC.

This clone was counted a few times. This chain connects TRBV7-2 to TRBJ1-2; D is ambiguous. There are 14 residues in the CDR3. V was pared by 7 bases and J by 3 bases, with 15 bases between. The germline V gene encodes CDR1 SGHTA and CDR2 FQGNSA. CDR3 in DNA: TGTGCCAGCAAACCGGAGGGAAACCACTATGGCTACACCTTC. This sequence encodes CASKPEGNHYGYTF.

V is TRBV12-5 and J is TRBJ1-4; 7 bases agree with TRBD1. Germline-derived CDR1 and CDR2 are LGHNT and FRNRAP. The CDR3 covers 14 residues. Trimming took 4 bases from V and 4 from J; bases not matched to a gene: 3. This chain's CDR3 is CASGSGQINEKLFF. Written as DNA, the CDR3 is TGTGCTAGTGGTTCGGGACAGATTAATGAAAAACTGTTTTTT.

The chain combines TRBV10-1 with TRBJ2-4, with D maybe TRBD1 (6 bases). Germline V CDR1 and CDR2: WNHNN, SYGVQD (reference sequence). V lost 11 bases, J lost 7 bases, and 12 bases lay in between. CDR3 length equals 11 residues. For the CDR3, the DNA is TGCGCCGGCGACAGGCGGAACATTCAGTACTTC. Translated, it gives CAGDRRNIQYF.

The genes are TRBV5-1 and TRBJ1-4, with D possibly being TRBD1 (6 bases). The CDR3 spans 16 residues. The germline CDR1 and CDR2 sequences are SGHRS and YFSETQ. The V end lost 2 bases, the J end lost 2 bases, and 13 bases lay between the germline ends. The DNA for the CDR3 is TGCGCCAGCAGCTTCGGGGCCAGGGGCACTAATGAAAAACTGTTTTTT. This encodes CASSFGARGTNEKLFF.

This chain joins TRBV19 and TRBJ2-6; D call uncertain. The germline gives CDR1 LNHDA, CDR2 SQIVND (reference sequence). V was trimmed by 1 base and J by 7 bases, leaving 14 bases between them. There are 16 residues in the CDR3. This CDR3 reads CASSIGGELGANVLTF. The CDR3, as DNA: TGTGCCAGTAGTATAGGTGGCGAGCTAGGAGCCAACGTCCTGACTTTC.

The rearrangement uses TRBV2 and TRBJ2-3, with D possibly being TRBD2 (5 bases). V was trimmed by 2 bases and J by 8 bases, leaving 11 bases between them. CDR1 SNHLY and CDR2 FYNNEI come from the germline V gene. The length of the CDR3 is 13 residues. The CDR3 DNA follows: TGTGCCAGCAGTGAACGCCTTGAGGGTACGCAGTATTTT. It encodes CASSERLEGTQYF. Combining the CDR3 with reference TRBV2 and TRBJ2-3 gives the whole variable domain EPEVTQTPSHQVTQMGQEVILRCVPISNHLYFYWYRQILGQKVEFLVSFYNNEISEKSEIFDDQFSVERPDGSNFTLKIRSTKLEDSAMYFCASSERLEGTQYFGPGTRLTVL.

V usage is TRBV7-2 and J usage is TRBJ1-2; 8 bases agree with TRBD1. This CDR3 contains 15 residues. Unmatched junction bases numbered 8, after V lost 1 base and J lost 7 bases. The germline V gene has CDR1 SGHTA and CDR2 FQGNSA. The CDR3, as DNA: TGTGCCAGCAGCTTAGTGCAGGGGGCGCTACTTGGCTACACCTTC. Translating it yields CASSLVQGALLGYTF.

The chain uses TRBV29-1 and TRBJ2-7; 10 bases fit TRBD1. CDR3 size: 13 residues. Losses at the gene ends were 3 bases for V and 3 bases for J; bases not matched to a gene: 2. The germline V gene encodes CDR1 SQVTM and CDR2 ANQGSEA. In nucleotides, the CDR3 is TGCAGCGTTGAGGGACAGGGGATCTACGAGCAGTACTTC. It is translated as CSVEGQGIYEQYF.

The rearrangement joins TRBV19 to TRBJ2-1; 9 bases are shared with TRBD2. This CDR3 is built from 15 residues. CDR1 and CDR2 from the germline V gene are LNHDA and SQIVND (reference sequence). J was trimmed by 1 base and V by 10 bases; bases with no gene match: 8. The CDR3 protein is CATRLLAGSYNEQFF. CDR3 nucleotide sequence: TGTGCCACCCGCCTCCTAGCGGGGTCCTACAATGAGCAGTTCTTC.

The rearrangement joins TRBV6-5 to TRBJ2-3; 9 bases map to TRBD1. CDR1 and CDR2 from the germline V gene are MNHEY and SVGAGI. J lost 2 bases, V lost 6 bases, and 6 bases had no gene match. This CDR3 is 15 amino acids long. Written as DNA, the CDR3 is TGTGCCAGCAGCGCCGGGACAGGGCTCACAGATACGCAGTATTTT. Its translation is CASSAGTGLTDTQYF.

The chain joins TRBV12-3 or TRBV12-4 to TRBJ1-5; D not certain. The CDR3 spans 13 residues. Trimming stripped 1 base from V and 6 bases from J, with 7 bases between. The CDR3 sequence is CASSLESGQPQHF. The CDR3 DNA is TGTGCCAGCAGTTTAGAGAGCGGTCAGCCCCAGCATTTT.

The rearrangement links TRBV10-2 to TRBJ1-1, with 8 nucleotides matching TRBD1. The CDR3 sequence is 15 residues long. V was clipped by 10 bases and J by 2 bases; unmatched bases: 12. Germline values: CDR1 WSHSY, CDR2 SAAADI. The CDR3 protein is CAIRLLGQGNTEAFF. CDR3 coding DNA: TGCGCCATCCGCCTTCTTGGACAGGGTAACACTGAAGCTTTCTTT.

The CDR3 reads CASSQVSLRTGGFTYEQYF. CDR3 in DNA: TGCGCCAGCAGCCAAGTTTCCTTGAGGACAGGGGGTTTCACTTACGAGCAGTACTTC. The V and J genes are TRBV4-1 and TRBJ2-7, with 10 bases fitting TRBD1. The ends lost 1 base at V and 4 bases at J; junction bases unmatched: 16. Germline loops: CDR1 MGHRA, CDR2 YSYEKL. The CDR3 extends over 19 amino acids.

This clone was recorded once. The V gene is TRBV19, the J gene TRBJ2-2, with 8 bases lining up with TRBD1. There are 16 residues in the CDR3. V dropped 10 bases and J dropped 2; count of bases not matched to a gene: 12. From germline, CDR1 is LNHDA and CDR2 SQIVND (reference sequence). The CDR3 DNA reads TGTGCCACCAAACCCCAGGGGGCGGGAAACACCGGGGAGCTGTTTTTT. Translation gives CATKPQGAGNTGELFF. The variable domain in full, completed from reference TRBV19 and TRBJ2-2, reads DGGITQSPKYLFRKEGQNVTLSCEQNLNHDAMYWYRQDPGQGLRLIYYSQIVNDFQKGDIAEGYSVSREKKESFPLTVTSAQKNPTAFYLCATKPQGAGNTGELFFGEGSRLTVL.

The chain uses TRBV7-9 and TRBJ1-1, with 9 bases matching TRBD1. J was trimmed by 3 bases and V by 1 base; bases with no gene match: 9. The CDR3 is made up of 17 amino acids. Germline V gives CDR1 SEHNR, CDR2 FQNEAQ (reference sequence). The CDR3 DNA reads TGTGCCAGCAGCTTAGTGGGTGACAGGGGGTCGGACACTGAAGCTTTCTTT. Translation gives CASSLVGDRGSDTEAFF.

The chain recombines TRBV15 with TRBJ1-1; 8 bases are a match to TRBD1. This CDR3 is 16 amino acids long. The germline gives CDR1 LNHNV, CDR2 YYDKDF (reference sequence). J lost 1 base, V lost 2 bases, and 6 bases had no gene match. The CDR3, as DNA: TGTGCCACCAGCAGATCAGGGGGCTTTCCGAACACTGAAGCTTTCTTT. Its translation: CATSRSGGFPNTEAFF.